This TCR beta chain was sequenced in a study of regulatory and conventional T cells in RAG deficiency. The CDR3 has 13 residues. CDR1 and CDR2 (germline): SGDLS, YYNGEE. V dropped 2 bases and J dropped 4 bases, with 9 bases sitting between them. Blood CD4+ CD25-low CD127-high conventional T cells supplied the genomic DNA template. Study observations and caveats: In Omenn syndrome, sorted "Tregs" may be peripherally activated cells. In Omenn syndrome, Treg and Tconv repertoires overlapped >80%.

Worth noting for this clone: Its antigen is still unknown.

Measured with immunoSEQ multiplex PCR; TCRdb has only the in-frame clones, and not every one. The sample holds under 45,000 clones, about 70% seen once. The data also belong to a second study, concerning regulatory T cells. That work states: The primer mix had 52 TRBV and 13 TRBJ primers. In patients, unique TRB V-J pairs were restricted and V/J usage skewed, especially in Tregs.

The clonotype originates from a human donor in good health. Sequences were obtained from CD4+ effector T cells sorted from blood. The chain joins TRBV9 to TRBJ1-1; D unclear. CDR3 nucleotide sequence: TGTGCCAGCAGCGTCCAGGAGGCCACTGAAGCTTTCTTT. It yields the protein CASSVQEATEAFF.